These T cell receptor beta chains were read from a single sample in a study of T cells in Graves' hyperthyroidism and ophthalmopathy. TCRdb re-called the multiplex PCR reads with MiXCR, one entry per CDR3 protein. The table includes some 530,000 distinct CDR3 sequences, around a fifth detected once. The material sequenced was blood. These receptors were taken from a woman between 65 and 79 years old with Graves' ophthalmopathy. Both conserved end residues are part of each CDR3. The D gene is left open where the match is weak. A clone size is listed for some rows: how often the clone was seen (once, few, many), or a class if it is expanded.

J	D	V	size	DNA	CDR3
TRBJ1-2	NA	TRBV28	NA	TGTGCCAGCAGTTTAGGACAGACGAGGGGCTACACCTTC	CASSLGQTRGYTF
TRBJ1-1	NA	TRBV7-3	few	TGTGCCAGCAGCTTACTGGCGCTGGAAGCCACTGAAGCTTTCTTT	CASSLLALEATEAFF
TRBJ1-5	NA	TRBV28	NA	TGTGCCAGCAGAAGGACAAGGAGAAGTCAGCCCCAGCATTTT	CASRRTRRSQPQHF
TRBJ2-1	TRBD2	TRBV27	few	TGTGCCAGCAGTTGGACTAGTACCCATGAGCAGTTCTTC	CASSWTSTHEQFF
TRBJ2-3	TRBD2	TRBV6-1	NA	TGTGCCAGCAGTTTACTAGCGGGAGAGGGAGATACGCAGTATTTT	CASSLLAGEGDTQYF
TRBJ2-4	NA	TRBV30	NA	TGTGCCTGGAGTGTACAGGCATCCATAGCCAAAAACATTCAGTACTTC	CAWSVQASIAKNIQYF
TRBJ2-1	NA	TRBV30	few	TGTGCCTGGAGTGTTAAGGGAGTTCCCTACAATGAGCAGTTCTTC	CAWSVKGVPYNEQFF
TRBJ2-3	NA	TRBV24-1	NA	TGTGCCACCACTACTCGGACGGTTACTAGCACAGATACGCAGTATTTT	CATTTRTVTSTDTQYF
TRBJ1-2	NA	TRBV7-2	NA	TGTGCCAGCAGCTTTGGGGGCTATGGCTACACCTTC	CASSFGGYGYTF
TRBJ1-1	NA	TRBV2	many	TGTGCCAGCAGTGGGGAGTGGGGCACTGAAGCTTTCTTT	CASSGEWGTEAFF
TRBJ1-2	NA	TRBV28	few	TGTGCCAGCAGTCCGCAGGACTATGGCTACACCTTC	CASSPQDYGYTF
TRBJ2-5	TRBD2	TRBV7-2	few	TGTGCCAGCAGCTTAGGAGGCGGGAGTGGAGAGACCCAGTACTTC	CASSLGGGSGETQYF
TRBJ2-7	NA	TRBV6-5	few	TGTGCCAGCAGTTTCTCCACGGTAGCTTCAGGCGAGCAGTACTTC	CASSFSTVASGEQYF
TRBJ2-2	NA	TRBV9	NA	TGTGCCAGCAGCGAGGGGGGGGCCGCAGCCGGGGAGCTGTTTTTT	CASSEGGAAAGELFF
TRBJ2-1	NA	TRBV5-1	few	TGCGCCAGCAGCGCAGACGGTTACAATGAGCAGTTCTTC	CASSADGYNEQFF
TRBJ1-3	NA	TRBV20-1	NA	TGCAGTGCTAAAGATGGGAGCATAGCTGGAAACACCATATATTTT	CSAKDGSIAGNTIYF
TRBJ2-7	TRBD1	TRBV11-2	NA	TGTGCCAGCAGTACCTGGACAGGGGCCCACGAGCAGTACTTC	CASSTWTGAHEQYF
TRBJ1-5	TRBD1	TRBV19	few	TGTGCCAGTAGTATTGGGACAGAAATGAATCAGCCCCAGCATTTT	CASSIGTEMNQPQHF
TRBJ2-7	NA	TRBV20-1	many	TGCAGTGCTAGTAATTTCCACGAGCAGTACTTC	CSASNFHEQYF
TRBJ1-1	NA	TRBV11-2	many	TGTGCCAGCAGTTTGGGGGCGAGCACTGAAGCTTTCTTT	CASSLGASTEAFF
TRBJ2-1	TRBD2	TRBV29-1	NA	TGCAGCGTTGAGGGGATTAGCGGGAGCTACAATGAGCAGTTCTTC	CSVEGISGSYNEQFF
TRBJ1-5	NA	TRBV28	few	TGTGCCAGCACCTTAAAGGCAGGTATACAAGACAATCAGCCCCAGCATTTT	CASTLKAGIQDNQPQHF
TRBJ2-2	TRBD2	TRBV7-3	many	TGTGCCAGCAGCCTCCGCGGGAGCGGGAGGAACACCGGGGAGCTGTTTTTT	CASSLRGSGRNTGELFF
TRBJ1-5	NA	TRBV4-1	NA	TGCGCCAGCAGCCGACTCGAGGGAGTAAGGAATCAGCCCCAGCATTTT	CASSRLEGVRNQPQHF
TRBJ2-1	TRBD2	TRBV5-1	NA	TGCGCCAGCAGCCCTGGGACTAGCGCATTTTATGAGCAGTTCTTC	CASSPGTSAFYEQFF
TRBJ1-6	TRBD1	TRBV5-1	few	TGCGCCAGCAGCTTGGACAGGGGGACTAGGTCACCCCTCCACTTT	CASSLDRGTRSPLHF
TRBJ2-7	TRBD1	TRBV30	NA	TGTGCCTGGAATCGGGGGGACAGGGCTAGCCTCGGGCAGTACTTC	CAWNRGDRASLGQYF
TRBJ2-7	NA	TRBV30	many	TGTGCCTGGAATACAATCTACGAGCAGTACTTC	CAWNTIYEQYF
TRBJ1-3	TRBD1	TRBV12-5	many	TGTGCTAGTGGTTTGGCCCAGACAGGGGGAAACACCATATATTTT	CASGLAQTGGNTIYF
TRBJ2-1	NA	TRBV6-5	NA	TGTGCCAGCAGTTACCTGTCCAGTAGGATTGCTGGTGAGCAGTTCTTC	CASSYLSSRIAGEQFF
TRBJ1-2	TRBD1	TRBV12-5	NA	TGTGCTAGTGGTCCACGGACAGGGCTTCGAGGCTACACCTTC	CASGPRTGLRGYTF
TRBJ2-1	NA	TRBV14	few	TGTGCCAGCAGCCAGGTCCCGGGCTCCTACAATGAGCAGTTCTTC	CASSQVPGSYNEQFF
TRBJ2-3	TRBD2	TRBV20-1	NA	TGCAGTGCTAACAAACGACTAGCGGCCATCACAGATACGCAGTATTTT	CSANKRLAAITDTQYF
TRBJ2-2	NA	TRBV5-1	NA	TGCGCCAGCCTGGGGGTTGGCGGGGAGCTGTTTTTT	CASLGVGGELFF
TRBJ2-1	NA	TRBV20-1	NA	TGCAGTGCTATCGGGAGTCGATACAATGAGCAGTTCTTC	CSAIGSRYNEQFF
TRBJ2-7	TRBD2	TRBV7-2	many	TGTGCCAGCAGCTACACTAGCGGGAGCTACGAGCAGTACTTC	CASSYTSGSYEQYF
TRBJ2-3	NA	TRBV20-1	few	TGCAGTGCTAGTCCGGGAAGCCAAACAGATACGCAGTATTTT	CSASPGSQTDTQYF
TRBJ2-7	TRBD1	TRBV2	NA	TGTGCCAGCAATCAAGAGGGACAGGGACTCTACGAGCAGTACTTC	CASNQEGQGLYEQYF
TRBJ1-6	TRBD1	TRBV5-6	NA	TGTGCCAGCAGCTGGGACAGGGCCAATTCACCCCTCCACTTT	CASSWDRANSPLHF
TRBJ2-1	NA	TRBV5-1	NA	TGCGCCAGCAGCCAGGTTGTAGGGGGATCAAATGAGCAGTTCTTC	CASSQVVGGSNEQFF
TRBJ1-1	NA	TRBV7-9	few	TGTGCCAGCAGCTTAGCTGCAGGCGCCAACACTGAAGCTTTCTTT	CASSLAAGANTEAFF
TRBJ2-7	NA	TRBV5-1	NA	TGCGCCAGCAGCTTGGACCAGGGCCACTACGAGCAGTACTTC	CASSLDQGHYEQYF
TRBJ1-2	NA	TRBV20-1	few	TGCAGTGCTAGAGTGGTGGGCGGGAGCTATGGCTACACCTTC	CSARVVGGSYGYTF
TRBJ1-2	NA	TRBV28	NA	TGTGCCAGCATTGGGTGGGACTATGGCTACACCTTC	CASIGWDYGYTF
TRBJ1-1	NA	TRBV6-2/TRBV6-3	many	TGTGCCAGCAGCGCCGAGGCGTACATGAACACTGAAGCTTTCTTT	CASSAEAYMNTEAFF
TRBJ2-1	TRBD1	TRBV3-1	NA	TGTGCCAGCATCTTACAGGGGGTGGGCAATGAGCAGTTCTTC	CASILQGVGNEQFF
TRBJ1-2	NA	TRBV5-6	NA	TGTGCCAGCAGCTTGACAGGTTTTGGCTACACCTTC	CASSLTGFGYTF
TRBJ1-5	NA	TRBV3-1	NA	TGTGCCAGCAGCCAAGCCGGCAATCAGCCCCAGCATTTT	CASSQAGNQPQHF
TRBJ2-2	NA	TRBV6-2/TRBV6-3	few	TGTGCCAGCGGTCCGTACACCGGGGAGCTGTTTTTT	CASGPYTGELFF
TRBJ2-3	TRBD2	TRBV7-9	many	TGTGCCAGCCTTGGCGGGAGGTGGACAGATACGCAGTATTTT	CASLGGRWTDTQYF
TRBJ1-1	NA	TRBV7-2	NA	TGTGCCAGCAGCTTACTCTCAGGGTTAAAGGCTGAAGCTTTCTTT	CASSLLSGLKAEAFF
TRBJ2-2	NA	TRBV20-1	NA	TGCAGTGCTAGAGATCCCCGAGGGGGATCTTACACCGGGGAGCTGTTTTTT	CSARDPRGGSYTGELFF
TRBJ1-2	NA	TRBV29-1	many	TGCAGCGTTGTACCCGTTTCTGACTATGGCTACACCTTC	CSVVPVSDYGYTF
TRBJ2-1	TRBD1	TRBV29-1	NA	TGCAGCGACCGACAGGGGTCCCAAAGTGAGCAGTTCTTC	CSDRQGSQSEQFF